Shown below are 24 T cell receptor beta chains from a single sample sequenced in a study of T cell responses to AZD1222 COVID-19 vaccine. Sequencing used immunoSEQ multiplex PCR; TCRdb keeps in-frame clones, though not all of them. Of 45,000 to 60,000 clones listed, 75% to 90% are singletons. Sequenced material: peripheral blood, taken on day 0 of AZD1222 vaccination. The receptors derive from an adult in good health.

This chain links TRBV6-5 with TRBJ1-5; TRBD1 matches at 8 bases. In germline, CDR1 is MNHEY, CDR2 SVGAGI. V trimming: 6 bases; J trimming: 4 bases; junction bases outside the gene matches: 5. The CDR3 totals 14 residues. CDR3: CASRRTGRNQPQHF. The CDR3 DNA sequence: TGTGCCAGCAGGAGGACAGGGCGGAATCAGCCCCAGCATTTT.

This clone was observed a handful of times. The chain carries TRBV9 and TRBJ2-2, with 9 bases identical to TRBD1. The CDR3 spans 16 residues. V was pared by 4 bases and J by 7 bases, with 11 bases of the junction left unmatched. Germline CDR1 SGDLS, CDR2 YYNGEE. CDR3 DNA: TGTGCCAGCAGCCCCACGGGACAGGGAGGCGGCGGGGAGCTGTTTTTT. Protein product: CASSPTGQGGGGELFF.

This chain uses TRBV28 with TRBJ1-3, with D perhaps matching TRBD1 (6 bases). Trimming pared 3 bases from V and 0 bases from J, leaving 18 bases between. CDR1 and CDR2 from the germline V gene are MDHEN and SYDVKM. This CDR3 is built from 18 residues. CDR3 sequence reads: CASSFDRGPPFSGNTIYF. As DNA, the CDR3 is TGTGCCAGCAGTTTTGACCGGGGGCCACCTTTCTCTGGAAACACCATATATTTT.

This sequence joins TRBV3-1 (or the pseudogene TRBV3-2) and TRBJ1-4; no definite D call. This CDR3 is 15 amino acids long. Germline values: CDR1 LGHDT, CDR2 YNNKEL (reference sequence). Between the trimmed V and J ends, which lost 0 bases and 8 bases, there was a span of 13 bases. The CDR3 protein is CASSQDGQPREKLFF. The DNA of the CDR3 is TGTGCCAGCAGCCAAGACGGGCAGCCTCGGGAAAAACTGTTTTTT.

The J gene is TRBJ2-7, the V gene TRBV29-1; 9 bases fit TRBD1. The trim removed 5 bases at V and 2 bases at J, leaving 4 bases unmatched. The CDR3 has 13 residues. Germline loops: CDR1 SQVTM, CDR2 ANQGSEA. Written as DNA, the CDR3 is TGCAGCGTTAGGGACAGGGTCCCCTACGAGCAGTACTTC. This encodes CSVRDRVPYEQYF.

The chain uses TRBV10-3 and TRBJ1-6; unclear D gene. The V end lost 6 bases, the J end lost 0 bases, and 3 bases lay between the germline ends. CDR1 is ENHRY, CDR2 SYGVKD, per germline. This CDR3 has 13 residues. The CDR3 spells CAIRDSYNSPLHF. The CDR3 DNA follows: TGTGCCATCAGGGACTCCTATAATTCACCCCTCCACTTT.

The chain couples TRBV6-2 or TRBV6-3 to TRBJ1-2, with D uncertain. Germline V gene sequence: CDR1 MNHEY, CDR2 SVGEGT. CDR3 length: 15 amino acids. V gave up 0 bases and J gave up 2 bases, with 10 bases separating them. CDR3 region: CASSYSSFGNYGYTF. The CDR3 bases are TGTGCCAGCAGTTACTCTTCTTTCGGGAACTATGGCTACACCTTC.

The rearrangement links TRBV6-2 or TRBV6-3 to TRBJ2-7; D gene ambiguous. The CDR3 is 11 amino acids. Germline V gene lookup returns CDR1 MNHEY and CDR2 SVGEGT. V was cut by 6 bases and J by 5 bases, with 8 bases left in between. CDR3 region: CASSPRNEQYF. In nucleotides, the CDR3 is TGTGCCAGCAGCCCGAGGAACGAGCAGTACTTC.

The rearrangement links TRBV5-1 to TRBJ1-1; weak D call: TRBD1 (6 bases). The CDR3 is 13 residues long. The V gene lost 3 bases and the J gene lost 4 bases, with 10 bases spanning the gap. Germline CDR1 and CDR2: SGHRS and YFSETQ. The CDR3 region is CASSSNRATEAFF. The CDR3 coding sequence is TGCGCCAGCAGCTCGAACAGGGCCACTGAAGCTTTCTTT.

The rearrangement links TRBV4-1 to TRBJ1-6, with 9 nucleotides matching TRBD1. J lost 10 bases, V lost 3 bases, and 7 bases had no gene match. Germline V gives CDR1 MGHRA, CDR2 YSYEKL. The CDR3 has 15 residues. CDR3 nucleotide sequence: TGCGCCAGCAGCCAGGCCGGGACAGGGTGGTCACCCCTCCACTTT. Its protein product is CASSQAGTGWSPLHF.

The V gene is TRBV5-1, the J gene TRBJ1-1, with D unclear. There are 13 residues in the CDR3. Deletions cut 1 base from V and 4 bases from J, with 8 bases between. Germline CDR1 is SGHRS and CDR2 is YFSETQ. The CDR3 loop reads CASSLWWGTEAFF. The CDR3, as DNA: TGCGCCAGCAGCTTGTGGTGGGGCACTGAAGCTTTCTTT. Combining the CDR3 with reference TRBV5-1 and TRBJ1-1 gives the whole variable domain KAGVTQTPRYLIKTRGQQVTLSCSPISGHRSVSWYQQTPGQGLQFLFEYFSETQRNKGNFPGRFSGRQFSNSRSEMNVSTLELGDSALYLCASSLWWGTEAFFGQGTRLTVV.

The CDR3: CASSPRQGIYEQYF. The CDR3 DNA sequence: TGTGCCAGCAGCCCACGACAGGGTATCTACGAGCAGTACTTC. The rearrangement uses TRBV7-9 and TRBJ2-7; 7 bases fit TRBD1. This CDR3 has 14 amino acids. The V segment lost 5 bases and the J segment 3 bases; nucleotides outside the gene matches: 7. CDR1 SEHNR and CDR2 FQNEAQ come from the germline V gene (reference sequence).

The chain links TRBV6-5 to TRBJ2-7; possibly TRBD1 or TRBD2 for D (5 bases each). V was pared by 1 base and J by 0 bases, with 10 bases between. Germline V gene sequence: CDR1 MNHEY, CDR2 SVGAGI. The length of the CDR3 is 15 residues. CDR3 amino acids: CASSYFAGSSYEQYF. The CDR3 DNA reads TGTGCCAGCAGTTACTTTGCAGGGAGCTCCTACGAGCAGTACTTC.

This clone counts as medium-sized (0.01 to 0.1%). Here the CDR3 DNA reads TGTGCCAGCAGTGACGGGACAGGGCACACAGATACGCAGTATTTT. It translates to CASSDGTGHTDTQYF. The V call is TRBV6-4, the J call TRBJ2-3; 9 bases line up with TRBD1. V lost 2 bases, J lost 2 bases, and 2 bases stayed unmatched. Per germline, CDR1 MRHNA and CDR2 SNTAGT. This CDR3 is 15 amino acids long.

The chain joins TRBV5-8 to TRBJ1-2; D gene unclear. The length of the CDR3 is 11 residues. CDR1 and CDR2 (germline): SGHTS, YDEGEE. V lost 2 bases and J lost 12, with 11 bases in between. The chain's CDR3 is CASSFEVVHTF. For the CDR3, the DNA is TGTGCCAGCAGCTTTGAGGTGGTTCACACCTTC.

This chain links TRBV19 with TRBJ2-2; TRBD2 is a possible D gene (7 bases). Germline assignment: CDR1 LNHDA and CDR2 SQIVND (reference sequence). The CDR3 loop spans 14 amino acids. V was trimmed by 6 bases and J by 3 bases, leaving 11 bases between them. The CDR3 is CASRQGGDTGELFF. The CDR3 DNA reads TGTGCCAGTAGACAGGGAGGGGACACCGGGGAGCTGTTTTTT.

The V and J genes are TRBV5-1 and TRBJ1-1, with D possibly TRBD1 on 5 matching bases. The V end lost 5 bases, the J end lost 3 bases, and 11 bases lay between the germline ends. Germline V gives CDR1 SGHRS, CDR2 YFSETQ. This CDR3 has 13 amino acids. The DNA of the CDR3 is TGCGCCAGCAGGACCCAGGGAGACACTGAAGCTTTCTTT. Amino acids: CASRTQGDTEAFF.

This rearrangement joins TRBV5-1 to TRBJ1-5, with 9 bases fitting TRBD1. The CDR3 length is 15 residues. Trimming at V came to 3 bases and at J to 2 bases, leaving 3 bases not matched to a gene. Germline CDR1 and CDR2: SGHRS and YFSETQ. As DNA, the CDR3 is TGCGCCAGCAGCTCGACAGGGGGAGGCAATCAGCCCCAGCATTTT. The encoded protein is CASSSTGGGNQPQHF. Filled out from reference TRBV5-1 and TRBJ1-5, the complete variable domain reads KAGVTQTPRYLIKTRGQQVTLSCSPISGHRSVSWYQQTPGQGLQFLFEYFSETQRNKGNFPGRFSGRQFSNSRSEMNVSTLELGDSALYLCASSSTGGGNQPQHFGDGTRLSIL.

In DNA, the CDR3 is TGTGCCAGCAGTTTCGTAACGTACGGAAACACCATATATTTT. Translated: CASSFVTYGNTIYF. The chain uses TRBV28 and TRBJ1-3; D unclear. V lost 3 bases and J 4 bases, leaving 10 bases between the germline ends. Germline CDR1 reads MDHEN; CDR2 reads SYDVKM. This CDR3 is built from 14 residues.

As DNA, the CDR3 is TGTGCCAGCAGTGAAGTAGGGCTAGCGGAGACCCAGTACTTC. Amino acids: CASSEVGLAETQYF. The chain links TRBV6-1 to TRBJ2-5, with a tentative D call TRBD2 (6 bases). Trimming left V 1 base short and J 5 bases short, with 11 bases between. Germline loops: CDR1 MNHNS, CDR2 SASEGT. The CDR3 loop spans 14 amino acids.

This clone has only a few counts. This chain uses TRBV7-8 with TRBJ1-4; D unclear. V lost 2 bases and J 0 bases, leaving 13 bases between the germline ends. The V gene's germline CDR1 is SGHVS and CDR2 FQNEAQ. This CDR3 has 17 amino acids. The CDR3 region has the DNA TGTGCCAGCAGCTTATTTGGCGGGCCCGCAACTAATGAAAAACTGTTTTTT. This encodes CASSLFGGPATNEKLFF.

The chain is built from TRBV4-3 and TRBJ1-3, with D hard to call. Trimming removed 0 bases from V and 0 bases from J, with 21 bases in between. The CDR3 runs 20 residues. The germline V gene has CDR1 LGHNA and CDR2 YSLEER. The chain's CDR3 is CASSQDLVGSTGGSGNTIYF. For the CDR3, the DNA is TGCGCCAGCAGCCAAGATCTGGTCGGTAGCACGGGAGGCTCTGGAAACACCATATATTTT.

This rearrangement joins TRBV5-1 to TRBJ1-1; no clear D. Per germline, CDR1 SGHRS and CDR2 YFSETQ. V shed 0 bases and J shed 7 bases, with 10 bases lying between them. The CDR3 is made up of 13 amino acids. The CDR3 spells CASSLGQRLEAFF. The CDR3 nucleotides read TGCGCCAGCAGCTTGGGGCAGAGACTTGAAGCTTTCTTT.

The CDR3 nucleotides are TGTGCCAGCAGGACCTCTTACGAGCAGTACTTC. This encodes CASRTSYEQYF. This chain links TRBV28 with TRBJ2-7; no clear D gene. Trimming cost V 6 bases and J 4 bases, with 7 bases left between them. The length of the CDR3 is 11 residues. Germline CDR1 is MDHEN and CDR2 is SYDVKM.